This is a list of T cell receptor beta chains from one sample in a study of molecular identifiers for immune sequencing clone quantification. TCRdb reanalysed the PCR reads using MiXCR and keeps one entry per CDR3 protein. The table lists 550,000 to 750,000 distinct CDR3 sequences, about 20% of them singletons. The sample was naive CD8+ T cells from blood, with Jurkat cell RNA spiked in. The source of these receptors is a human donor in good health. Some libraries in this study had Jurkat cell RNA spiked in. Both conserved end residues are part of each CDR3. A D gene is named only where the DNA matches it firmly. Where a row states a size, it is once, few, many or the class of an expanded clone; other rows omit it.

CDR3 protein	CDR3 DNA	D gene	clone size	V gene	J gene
CASSLVQGASFYAEAFF	TGTGCCAGCAGCTTAGTCCAGGGGGCTTCTTTTTACGCTGAAGCTTTCTTT	TRBD1	many	TRBV7-9	TRBJ1-1
CASSLLGPQGQSYEQYF	TGTGCCAGCAGTTTACTAGGCCCGCAAGGGCAGTCCTACGAGCAGTACTTC	-	-	TRBV27	TRBJ2-7
CSAREAGAEKLFF	TGCAGTGCTAGAGAGGCAGGGGCCGAAAAACTGTTTTTT	-	many	TRBV20-1	TRBJ1-4
CASSQVSGDNQPQHF	TGTGCCAGCAGCCAAGTTTCAGGGGACAATCAGCCCCAGCATTTT	-	many	TRBV3-1	TRBJ1-5
CASSPGPLGNGYTF	TGTGCCAGCAGTCCCGGGCCCCTGGGGAATGGCTACACCTTC	-	few	TRBV27	TRBJ1-2
CASSDRTSGDQETQYF	TGTGCCAGCAGTGATAGGACTAGCGGGGACCAAGAGACCCAGTACTTC	TRBD2	-	TRBV2	TRBJ2-5
CASSPGLAVTDTQYF	TGCGCCAGCAGCCCAGGTCTAGCGGTCACAGATACGCAGTATTTT	TRBD2	many	TRBV4-3	TRBJ2-3
CASSPIGGLGTEAFF	TGTGCCAGCAGTCCCATTGGGGGCTTGGGCACTGAAGCTTTCTTT	-	-	TRBV27	TRBJ1-1
CAISEGSTNAEAFF	TGTGCCATCAGTGAGGGCAGTACAAACGCTGAAGCTTTCTTT	-	-	TRBV10-3	TRBJ1-1
CASGSRGSTDTQYF	TGCGCCAGCGGGTCTCGCGGGAGCACAGATACGCAGTATTTT	-	many	TRBV4-3	TRBJ2-3
CASSQTEQINQPQHF	TGTGCCAGCAGCCAGACAGAGCAGATCAATCAGCCCCAGCATTTT	-	many	TRBV7-8	TRBJ1-5
CASRPPVGSGSYEQYF	TGTGCCAGCCGACCCCCGGTGGGTAGCGGGAGCTACGAGCAGTACTTC	TRBD2	many	TRBV7-6	TRBJ2-7
CASGSRGGYNEQFF	TGTGCCAGCGGCTCGCGGGGCGGGTACAATGAGCAGTTCTTC	-	-	TRBV11-3	TRBJ2-1
CANEREGGTGELFF	TGTGCCAACGAGCGGGAGGGAGGGACCGGGGAGCTGTTTTTT	TRBD2	many	TRBV7-9	TRBJ2-2
CATSAEVGGPQETQYF	TGTGCCACCAGCGCAGAGGTTGGGGGGCCCCAAGAGACCCAGTACTTC	-	-	TRBV15	TRBJ2-5
CASSAVVGTGAYEQYF	TGTGCCAGCAGCGCAGTTGTCGGGACAGGGGCCTACGAGCAGTACTTC	TRBD1	-	TRBV7-9	TRBJ2-7
CASGLGGRRSEAFF	TGTGCCAGCGGTTTAGGGGGGCGAAGATCTGAAGCTTTCTTT	-	once	TRBV27	TRBJ1-1
CASTSLAGHTGELFF	TGTGCCAGTACGAGCCTAGCGGGACACACCGGGGAGCTGTTTTTT	TRBD2	many	TRBV19	TRBJ2-2
CASSPMGHEQYF	TGCGCCAGCAGCCCCATGGGCCACGAGCAGTACTTC	-	many	TRBV5-1	TRBJ2-7
CASSQGGRTKSDTEAFF	TGCGCCAGCAGCCAAGGAGGGAGAACAAAATCGGACACTGAAGCTTTCTTT	-	many	TRBV4-1	TRBJ1-1
CASSPGGQPPYEQYF	TGTGCCAGTAGCCCCGGGGGACAGCCGCCCTACGAGCAGTACTTC	-	-	TRBV19	TRBJ2-7
CASSAQGTEAFF	TGTGCCAGCAGCGCGCAGGGCACTGAAGCTTTCTTT	-	many	TRBV14	TRBJ1-1
CAWSVFGFGYGYTF	TGTGCCTGGAGTGTATTTGGTTTCGGCTATGGCTACACCTTC	-	few	TRBV30	TRBJ1-2
CASGQENIQYF	TGTGCCAGCGGACAGGAAAACATTCAGTACTTC	TRBD1	many	TRBV6-1	TRBJ2-4
CSARDQAVSSYNEQFF	TGCAGTGCTAGAGATCAGGCGGTTAGCTCCTACAATGAGCAGTTCTTC	-	few	TRBV20-1	TRBJ2-1
CASSLVWNEQFF	TGTGCCAGCAGCTTAGTCTGGAATGAGCAGTTCTTC	-	many	TRBV11-2	TRBJ2-1
CASASSREGENEQYF	TGTGCCAGCGCGAGTTCGCGGGAGGGAGAGAATGAGCAGTACTTC	TRBD2	few	TRBV12-3/TRBV12-4	TRBJ2-7
CASSLQGDGNQPQHF	TGTGCCAGCAGCTTACAGGGTGATGGCAATCAGCCCCAGCATTTT	-	many	TRBV11-2	TRBJ1-5
CASSAGGGTYSDTQYF	TGTGCCAGCAGCGCGGGAGGAGGGACTTACTCAGATACGCAGTATTTT	TRBD2	many	TRBV9	TRBJ2-3
CASRPGQGAHGYTF	TGTGCCAGCAGGCCGGGACAGGGGGCGCATGGCTACACCTTC	TRBD1	few	TRBV2	TRBJ1-2
CSVVETHTQYF	TGCAGCGTTGTGGAGACGCATACCCAGTACTTC	-	many	TRBV29-1	TRBJ2-5
CASSSNPIGYGYTF	TGTGCCAGCAGCTCAAACCCTATTGGGTATGGCTACACCTTC	-	-	TRBV13	TRBJ1-2
CSAPVIGGSYEQYF	TGCAGTGCCCCGGTAATCGGGGGTTCCTACGAGCAGTACTTC	-	many	TRBV20-1	TRBJ2-7
CVSSISRSASYEQYF	TGTGTCAGTAGTATCTCCAGGTCCGCGTCCTACGAGCAGTACTTC	-	-	TRBV19	TRBJ2-7
CASSLEISRNTEAFF	TGTGCCAGCAGCTTAGAGATTAGTCGAAACACTGAAGCTTTCTTT	-	many	TRBV7-9	TRBJ1-1
CASWPGMNTEAFF	TGTGCCAGCTGGCCGGGGATGAACACTGAAGCTTTCTTT	-	many	TRBV2	TRBJ1-1
CASSRGLGGIGIYEQYF	TGTGCCAGCAGCCGGGGGCTTGGAGGTATCGGGATCTACGAGCAGTACTTC	-	few	TRBV27	TRBJ2-7
CASSQDVLAGYYEQYF	TGCGCCAGCAGCCAAGATGTTCTAGCGGGATACTACGAGCAGTACTTC	TRBD2	many	TRBV4-3	TRBJ2-7
CSVDLAIADTQCF	TGCAGCGTTGATCTGGCAATCGCAGATACGCAGTGTTTT	-	-	TRBV29-1	TRBJ2-3
CSATRLDSSSGNTIYF	TGCAGTGCTACCCGTTTAGACAGTAGCTCTGGAAACACCATATATTTT	-	many	TRBV20-1	TRBJ1-3
CASSFLPLAGGPVAGELFF	TGTGCCAGCAGCTTCCTCCCGCTAGCGGGAGGGCCGGTCGCCGGGGAGCTGTTTTTT	TRBD2	-	TRBV11-3	TRBJ2-2
CASSQERGGYNEQFF	TGTGCCAGCAGCCAGGAGAGGGGGGGGTACAATGAGCAGTTCTTC	-	-	TRBV3-1	TRBJ2-1
CASSLEQDYEQYF	TGCGCCAGCAGCTTGGAGCAGGACTACGAGCAGTACTTC	-	many	TRBV5-1	TRBJ2-7
CSAAGGGWGGYTF	TGCAGTGCTGCGGGGGGGGGTTGGGGTGGCTACACCTTC	-	-	TRBV20-1	TRBJ1-2
CASSAGHPYEQYF	TGTGCCAGTAGTGCGGGACACCCCTACGAGCAGTACTTC	-	-	TRBV19	TRBJ2-7
CASSSLAGEPIYEQYF	TGTGCCAGCAGCTCCTTAGCGGGGGAACCAATCTACGAGCAGTACTTC	TRBD2	many	TRBV7-6	TRBJ2-7